This T cell receptor beta chain was identified during a study of graft-versus-host responses after intestinal transplantation. Study-level background: Every transplant recipient was induced with anti-thymocyte globulin, then maintained on tacrolimus and steroids for around 3 years. Study results and limitations: Analysis identified GvH clones in recipient marrow, with some appearing first in ileum or blood. Allografts from individuals with graft-donor T cell macrochimerism displayed high graft-versus-host to host-versus-graft clonal ratios. Peak circulating GvH clone levels tracked with early post-transplant HvG declines.

Method: immunoSEQ multiplex PCR; TCRdb's copy keeps in-frame clones and lacks some. The sample lists under 50,000 clones; 80% to 95% were seen once. In regard to this clone: Its antigen remains unidentified.

Germline V CDR1 and CDR2: MNHEY, SVGAGI. The CDR3 consists of 15 residues. V lost 6 bases and J 4 bases, leaving 18 bases between the germline ends. J is TRBJ2-5 and V is TRBV6-5; D tentatively reads TRBD1 or TRBD2 (5 bases each). Specimen: PBMCs, collected 700 to 850 days after intestinal transplantation. The receptor comes from a human patient who received an intestinal transplant, so some T cells may come from the graft donor. CDR3 DNA sequence: TGTGCCAGCAGCCGAGACTACCAGGGCGGAGAGACCCAGTACTTC. Translated: CASSRDYQGGETQYF.